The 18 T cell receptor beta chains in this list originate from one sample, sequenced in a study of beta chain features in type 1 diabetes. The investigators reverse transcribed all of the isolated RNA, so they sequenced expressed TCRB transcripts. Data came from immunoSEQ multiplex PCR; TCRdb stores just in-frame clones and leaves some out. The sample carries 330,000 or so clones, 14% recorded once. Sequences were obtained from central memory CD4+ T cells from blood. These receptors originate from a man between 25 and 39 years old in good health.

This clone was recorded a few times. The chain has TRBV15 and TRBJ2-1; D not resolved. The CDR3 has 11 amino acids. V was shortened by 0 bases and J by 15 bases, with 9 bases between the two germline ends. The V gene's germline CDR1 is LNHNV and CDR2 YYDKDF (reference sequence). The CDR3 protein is CATSRDLVRFF. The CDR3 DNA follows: TGTGCCACCAGCAGAGATCTGGTACGGTTCTTC.

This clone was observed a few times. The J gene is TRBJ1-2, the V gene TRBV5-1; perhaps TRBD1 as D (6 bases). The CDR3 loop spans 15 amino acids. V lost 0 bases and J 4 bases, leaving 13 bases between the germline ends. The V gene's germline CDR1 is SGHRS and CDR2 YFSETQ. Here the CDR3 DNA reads TGCGCCAGCAGCTTGGGACAGGCAAAAACCTATGGCTACACCTTC. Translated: CASSLGQAKTYGYTF.

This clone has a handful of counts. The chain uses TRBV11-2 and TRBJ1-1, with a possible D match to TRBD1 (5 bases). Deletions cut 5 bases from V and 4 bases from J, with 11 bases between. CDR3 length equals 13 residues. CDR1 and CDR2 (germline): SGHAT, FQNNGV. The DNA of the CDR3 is TGTGCCAGCAGCCACGACAGCTCCACTGAAGCTTTCTTT. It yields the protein CASSHDSSTEAFF.

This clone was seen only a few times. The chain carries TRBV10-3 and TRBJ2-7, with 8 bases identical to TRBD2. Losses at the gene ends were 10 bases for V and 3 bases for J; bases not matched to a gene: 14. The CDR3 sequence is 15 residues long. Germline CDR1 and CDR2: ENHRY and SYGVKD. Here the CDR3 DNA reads TGTGCCACCGGGAGGGGGATGAGCGGTGGCTACGAGCAGTACGTC. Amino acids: CATGRGMSGGYEQYV.

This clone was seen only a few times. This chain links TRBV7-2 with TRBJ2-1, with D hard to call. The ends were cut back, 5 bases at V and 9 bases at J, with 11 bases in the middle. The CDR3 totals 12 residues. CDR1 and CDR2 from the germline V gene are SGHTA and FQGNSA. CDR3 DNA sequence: TGTGCCAGCAGCCATTTAAGGACTGAGCAGTTCTTC. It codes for CASSHLRTEQFF.

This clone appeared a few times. CDR3 in DNA: TGTGCCAGCAGCTTAGGACTATCCCAAGAGACCCAGTACTTC. Its protein is CASSLGLSQETQYF. The chain links TRBV7-7 to TRBJ2-5; a possible D gene is TRBD2 (5 bases). This CDR3 contains 14 residues. The V gene lost 1 base and the J gene lost 1 base, with 7 bases spanning the gap. Germline V gene data show CDR1 as SSHAT and CDR2 as FNYEAQ (reference sequence).

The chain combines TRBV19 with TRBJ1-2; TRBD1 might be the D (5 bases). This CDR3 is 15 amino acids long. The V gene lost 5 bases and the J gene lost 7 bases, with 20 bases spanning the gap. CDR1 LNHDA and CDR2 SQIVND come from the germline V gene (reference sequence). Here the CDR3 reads CASSGPARARGGYTF. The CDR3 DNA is TGTGCCAGTAGTGGTCCGGCGAGGGCAAGGGGTGGCTACACCTTC.

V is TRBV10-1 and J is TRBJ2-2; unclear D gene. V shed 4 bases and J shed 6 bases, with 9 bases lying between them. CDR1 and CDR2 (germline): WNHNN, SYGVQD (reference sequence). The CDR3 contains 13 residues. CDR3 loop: CASSGSGAGELFF. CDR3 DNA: TGCGCCAGCAGTGGGTCTGGCGCCGGGGAGCTGTTTTTT.

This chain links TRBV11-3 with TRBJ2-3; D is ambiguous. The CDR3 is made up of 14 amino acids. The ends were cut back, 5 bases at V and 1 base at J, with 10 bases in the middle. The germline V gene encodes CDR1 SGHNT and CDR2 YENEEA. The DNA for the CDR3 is TGTGCCAGCAGCCCCCTCAGTGGCACAGATACGCAGTATTTT. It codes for CASSPLSGTDTQYF.

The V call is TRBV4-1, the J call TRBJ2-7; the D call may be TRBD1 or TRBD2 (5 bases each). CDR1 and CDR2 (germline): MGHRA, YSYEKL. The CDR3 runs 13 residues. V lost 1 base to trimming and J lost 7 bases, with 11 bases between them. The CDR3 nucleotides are TGCGCCAGCAGCCAAGTCCCTGGGGGAGAGCAGTACTTC. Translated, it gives CASSQVPGGEQYF.

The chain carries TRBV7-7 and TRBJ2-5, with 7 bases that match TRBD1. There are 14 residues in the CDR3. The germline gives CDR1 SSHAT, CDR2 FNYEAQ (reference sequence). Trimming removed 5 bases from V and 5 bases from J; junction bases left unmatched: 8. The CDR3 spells CASSHTGERETQYF. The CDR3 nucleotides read TGTGCCAGCAGCCATACAGGGGAGCGGGAGACCCAGTACTTC.

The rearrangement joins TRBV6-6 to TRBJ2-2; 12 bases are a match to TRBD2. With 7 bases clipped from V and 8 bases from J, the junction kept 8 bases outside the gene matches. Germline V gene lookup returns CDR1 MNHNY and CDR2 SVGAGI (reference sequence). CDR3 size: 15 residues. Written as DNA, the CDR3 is TGTGCCAGCATACCGACTAGCGGGAGTCGTGGGGAGCTGTTTTTT. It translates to CASIPTSGSRGELFF.

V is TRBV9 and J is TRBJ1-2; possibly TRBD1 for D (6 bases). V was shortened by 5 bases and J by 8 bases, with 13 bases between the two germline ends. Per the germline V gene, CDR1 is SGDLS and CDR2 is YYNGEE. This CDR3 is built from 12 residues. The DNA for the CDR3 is TGTGCCAGCAGTAGGGGGTCCAGGGGCTACACCTTC. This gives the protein CASSRGSRGYTF.

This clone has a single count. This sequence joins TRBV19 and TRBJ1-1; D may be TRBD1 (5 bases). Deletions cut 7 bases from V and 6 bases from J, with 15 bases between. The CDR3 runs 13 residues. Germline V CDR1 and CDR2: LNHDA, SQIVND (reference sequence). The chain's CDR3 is CASIRGELSEAFF. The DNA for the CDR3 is TGTGCCAGTATTAGGGGAGAACTTTCTGAAGCTTTCTTT.

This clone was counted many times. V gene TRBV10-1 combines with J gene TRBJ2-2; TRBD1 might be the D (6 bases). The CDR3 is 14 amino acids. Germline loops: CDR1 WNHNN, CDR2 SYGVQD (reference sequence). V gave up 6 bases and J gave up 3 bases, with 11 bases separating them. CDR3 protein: CASSPTGHTGELFF. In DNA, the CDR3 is TGCGCCAGCAGCCCCACAGGGCACACCGGGGAGCTGTTTTTT.

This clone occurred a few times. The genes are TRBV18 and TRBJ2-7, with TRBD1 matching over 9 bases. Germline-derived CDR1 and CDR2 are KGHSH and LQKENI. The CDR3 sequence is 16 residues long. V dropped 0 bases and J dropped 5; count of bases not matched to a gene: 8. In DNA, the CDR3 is TGTGCCAGCTCACCACCGAACAGGGGGCGCGACCACGAGCAGTACTTC. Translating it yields CASSPPNRGRDHEQYF.

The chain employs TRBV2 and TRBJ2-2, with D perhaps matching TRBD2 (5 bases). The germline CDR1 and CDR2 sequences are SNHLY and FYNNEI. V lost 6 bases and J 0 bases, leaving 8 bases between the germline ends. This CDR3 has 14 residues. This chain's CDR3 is CASRTRANTGELFF. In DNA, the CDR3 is TGTGCCAGCAGAACTAGGGCGAACACCGGGGAGCTGTTTTTT.

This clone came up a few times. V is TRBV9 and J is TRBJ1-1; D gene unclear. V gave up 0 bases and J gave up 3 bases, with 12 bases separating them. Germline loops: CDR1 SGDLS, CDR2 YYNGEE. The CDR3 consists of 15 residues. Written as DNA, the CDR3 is TGTGCCAGCAGCGTAGAGGGCAGTTCAGACACTGAAGCTTTCTTT. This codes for CASSVEGSSDTEAFF.